This T cell receptor (beta chain) was identified during a study of blood T cell repertoires in COVID-19. The wider study: Sites across the United States, Italy and Spain contributed samples from acute and convalescent COVID-19.

V shed 5 bases and J 3 bases; nucleotides not matched to a gene: 6. This CDR3 has 15 amino acids. The germline V gene has CDR1 MNHEY and CDR2 SVGEGT. In the original analysis: Reference gene primer amplification yielded estimated nucleated cell counts. Produced via immunoSEQ multiplex PCR; TCRdb's table is partial and in-frame only. V and J calls and clone size are copied from that table; D and trimming were computed from the DNA. The sample has just over 650,000 clones, over 80% seen once. Source material: peripheral blood. The chain links TRBV6-2 or TRBV6-3 to TRBJ2-7, with 11 bases matching TRBD1. This receptor was taken from a young woman with acute or convalescent COVID-19. CDR3 in amino acids: CASSPPGTGGYEQYF. In nucleotides, the CDR3 is TGTGCCAGCAGTCCCCCGGGGACAGGGGGCTACGAGCAGTACTTC.